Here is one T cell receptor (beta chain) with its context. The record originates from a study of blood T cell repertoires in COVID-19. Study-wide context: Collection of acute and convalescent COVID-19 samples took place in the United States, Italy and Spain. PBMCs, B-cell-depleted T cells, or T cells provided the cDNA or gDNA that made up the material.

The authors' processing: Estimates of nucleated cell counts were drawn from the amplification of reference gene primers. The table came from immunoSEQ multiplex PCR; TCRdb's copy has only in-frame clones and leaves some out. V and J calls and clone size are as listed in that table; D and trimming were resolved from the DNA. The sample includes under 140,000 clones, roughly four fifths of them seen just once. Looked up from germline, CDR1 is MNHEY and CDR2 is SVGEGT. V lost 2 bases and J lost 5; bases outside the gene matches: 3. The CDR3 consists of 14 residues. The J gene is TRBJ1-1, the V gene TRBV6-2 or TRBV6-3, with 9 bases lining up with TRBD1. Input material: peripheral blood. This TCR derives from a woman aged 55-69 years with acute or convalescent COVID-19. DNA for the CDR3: TGTGCCAGCAGTTACACCGACAGGGGGACTGAAGCTTTCTTT. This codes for CASSYTDRGTEAFF.